A single sample gave rise to the 24 T cell receptor beta chains below, sequenced in a study of OX40 agonist ivuxolimab in advanced cancers. TCRdb's table, derived via immunoSEQ multiplex PCR, lists solely in-frame clones and lacks some. Of 20,000 to 25,000 clones in the sample, more than 70% are singletons; the top ten hold 37%. The sequenced sample was CD4+ or CD8+ T cells sorted from blood, obtained in a trial of the OX40 agonist ivuxolimab. The receptors derive from an adult with an advanced solid tumor such as melanoma, head and neck, liver or kidney cancer.

The rearrangement links TRBV4-1 to TRBJ1-5, with D hard to call. Germline lookup yields CDR1 MGHRA and CDR2 YSYEKL. Trimming pared 1 base from V and 0 bases from J, leaving 10 bases between. The length of the CDR3 is 16 residues. CDR3 DNA sequence: TGCGCCAGCAGCCAAGGAGGAGATAATAGCAATCAGCCCCAGCATTTT. Its protein product is CASSQGGDNSNQPQHF.

The chain uses TRBV6-5 and TRBJ1-1, with TRBD1 matching 10 bases. The germline V gene has CDR1 MNHEY and CDR2 SVGAGI. Trimming took 4 bases from V and 6 from J; bases not matched to a gene: 5. The CDR3 has 14 residues. The CDR3 protein is CASSSGDRGPEAFF. The DNA for the CDR3 is TGTGCCAGCAGTTCAGGAGACAGGGGGCCTGAAGCTTTCTTT.

This chain connects TRBV7-6 to TRBJ1-1; a weak D match, TRBD1 (6 bases). Trimming stripped 5 bases from V and 2 bases from J, with 18 bases between. Germline lookup yields CDR1 SGHVS and CDR2 FNYEAQ. The CDR3 runs to 16 residues. The CDR3 spells CASSDAVAGANTEAFF. CDR3 coding DNA: TGTGCCAGCAGCGACGCAGTGGCGGGGGCAAACACTGAAGCTTTCTTT.

The rearrangement uses TRBV5-5 and TRBJ2-7; D may match TRBD1 or TRBD2 (6 bases each). The CDR3 is 15 residues long. Trimming removed 4 bases from V and 2 bases from J, with 16 bases in between. Germline CDR1 SGHKS, CDR2 YYEKEE (reference sequence). Here the CDR3 reads CASSGYGGGPYEQYF. In DNA, the CDR3 is TGTGCCAGCAGCGGTTACGGGGGCGGCCCCTACGAGCAGTACTTC.

The sample holds one count of this clone. V gene TRBV5-1 combines with J gene TRBJ1-1; D is unclear. The CDR3 has 14 amino acids. In germline, CDR1 is SGHRS, CDR2 YFSETQ. Trimming took 4 bases from V and 7 from J, leaving 17 bases between them. The CDR3 region is CASSNGHGRNEAFF. The CDR3 nucleotides read TGCGCCAGCAGCAATGGGCATGGACGAAATGAAGCTTTCTTT.

The chain uses TRBV19 and TRBJ2-3; 12 bases map to TRBD1. The junction had 4 bases not matched to a gene; V was cut back by 5 bases and J by 1 base. The germline V gene has CDR1 LNHDA and CDR2 SQIVND (reference sequence). There are 16 residues in the CDR3. CDR3 in amino acids: CASSWGQGAGTDTQYF. The DNA for the CDR3 is TGTGCCAGTAGTTGGGGACAGGGGGCCGGCACAGATACGCAGTATTTT.

The genes are TRBV29-1 and TRBJ2-7, with TRBD1 identical over 8 bases. J was trimmed by 4 bases and V by 5 bases; bases with no gene match: 13. This CDR3 spans 15 amino acids. The germline gives CDR1 SQVTM, CDR2 ANQGSEA. The CDR3 loop is CSVTDPGQAQYEQYF. The CDR3 nucleotides are TGCAGCGTTACGGATCCGGGACAGGCGCAATACGAGCAGTACTTC.

The count of this clone is one. This sequence joins TRBV9 and TRBJ2-3; D not certain. V lost 0 bases to trimming and J lost 2 bases, with 7 bases between them. The CDR3 is made up of 14 amino acids. Germline CDR1 SGDLS, CDR2 YYNGEE. The DNA of the CDR3 is TGTGCCAGCAGCGTAGACAACCCCACAGATACGCAGTATTTT. It codes for CASSVDNPTDTQYF.

The gene calls are TRBV7-7 and TRBJ2-6; D is perhaps TRBD1 (6 bases). The CDR3 consists of 14 residues. Deletions cut 6 bases from V and 4 bases from J, with 10 bases between. Germline V gene lookup returns CDR1 SSHAT and CDR2 FNYEAQ (reference sequence). DNA for the CDR3: TGTGCCAGCAGTAACGACAGGGGGGCCAACGTCCTGACTTTC. It codes for CASSNDRGANVLTF.

In its sample, this clone was seen once. The chain joins TRBV15 to TRBJ1-2; D might be TRBD1 (5 bases). This CDR3 spans 15 amino acids. Germline CDR1 LNHNV, CDR2 YYDKDF (reference sequence). The germline V and J ends were trimmed by 0 bases and 4 bases, with 12 bases remaining between them. CDR3 nucleotide sequence: TGTGCCACCAGCAGAGATCACGGGACTGGCTATGGCTACACCTTC. It is translated as CATSRDHGTGYGYTF.

This chain uses TRBV9 with TRBJ2-7, with 9 bases lining up with TRBD2. Germline V gene data show CDR1 as SGDLS and CDR2 as YYNGEE. Unmatched junction bases numbered 12, after V lost 0 bases and J lost 5 bases. The CDR3 is made up of 17 amino acids. CDR3 residues: CASSVAGGGAGLHEQYF. CDR3 nucleotide sequence: TGTGCCAGCAGCGTAGCAGGCGGGGGGGCCGGGCTCCACGAGCAGTACTTC.

The V and J genes are TRBV11-2 and TRBJ2-5; no clear D. From germline, CDR1 is SGHAT and CDR2 FQNNGV. Trimming removed 5 bases from V and 0 bases from J, with 13 bases in between. This CDR3 contains 15 residues. CDR3 sequence (DNA): TGTGCCAGCAGCCCTCTCGACCCTTACCAAGAGACCCAGTACTTC. It specifies CASSPLDPYQETQYF.

The chain employs TRBV6-5 and TRBJ2-5, with D perhaps matching TRBD2 (5 bases). The DNA end is a closer match to TRBJ2-7, so the J assignment may be wrong. The germline V gene encodes CDR1 MNHEY and CDR2 SVGAGI. The CDR3 has 15 amino acids. The chain's CDR3 is CASSYSVRGSYEQYF. The CDR3 DNA reads as TGTGCCAGCAGTTACTCAGTACGGGGATCCTACGAGCAGTACTTC.

The J gene is TRBJ2-7, the V gene TRBV9, with D possibly matching TRBD2 (5 bases). Trimming stripped 1 base from V and 3 bases from J, with 11 bases between. The CDR3 is made up of 14 amino acids. Germline CDR1 reads SGDLS; CDR2 reads YYNGEE. CDR3 region: CASSVNGEFYEQYF. CDR3 coding DNA: TGTGCCAGCAGCGTAAACGGGGAGTTCTACGAGCAGTACTTC.

This chain joins TRBV7-2 and TRBJ2-7, with a tentative D call TRBD2 (5 bases). This CDR3 region has 15 residues. Trimming took off 4 bases at V and 7 bases at J, with 20 bases between the two ends. Germline-derived CDR1 and CDR2 are SGHTA and FQGNSA. Written as DNA, the CDR3 is TGTGCCAGCAGCTCCGGACTTACCGTCTGGGAAGAGCAGTACTTC. This sequence encodes CASSSGLTVWEEQYF. The full variable domain, rest sourced from reference TRBV7-2 and TRBJ2-7, is GAGVSQSPSNKVTEKGKDVELRCDPISGHTALYWYRQSLGQGLEFLIYFQGNSAPDKSGLPSDRFSAERTGGSVSTLTIQRTQQEDSAVYLCASSSGLTVWEEQYFGPGTRLTVT.

This clone has only a few counts. The chain carries TRBV6-5 and TRBJ1-2, with D uncertain. Deletions cut 1 base from V and 1 base from J, with 13 bases between. There are 16 residues in the CDR3. Per germline, CDR1 MNHEY and CDR2 SVGAGI. The CDR3 protein is CASSYFIGEGNYGYTF. CDR3 in DNA: TGTGCCAGCAGTTACTTTATCGGGGAGGGTAACTATGGCTACACCTTC.

J is TRBJ1-2 and V is TRBV10-3; 8 bases line up with TRBD1. V lost 6 bases, J lost 7 bases, and 7 bases stayed unmatched. The germline V gene encodes CDR1 ENHRY and CDR2 SYGVKD. The CDR3 has 13 amino acids. CDR3 in DNA: TGTGCCATCAGAGAGGACAGGGCTCTTGGCTACACCTTC. It translates to CAIREDRALGYTF.

The chain has TRBV15 and TRBJ1-5; D might be TRBD1 (5 bases). The CDR3 length is 15 residues. Between the trimmed V and J ends, which lost 1 base and 5 bases, there was a span of 12 bases. CDR1 LNHNV and CDR2 YYDKDF come from the germline V gene (reference sequence). The CDR3: CATSRVGREDQPQHF. The CDR3 DNA is TGTGCCACCAGCAGAGTGGGCAGGGAGGATCAGCCCCAGCATTTT.

The V call is TRBV6-6, the J call TRBJ1-1, with D perhaps matching TRBD1 (6 bases). Germline CDR1 reads MNHNY; CDR2 reads SVGAGI (reference sequence). V was clipped by 2 bases and J by 6 bases, with 13 bases between them. The CDR3 runs to 14 residues. Written as DNA, the CDR3 is TGTGCCAGCAGTTACATCGGGGGCAGCGCTGAAGCTTTCTTT. Translation: CASSYIGGSAEAFF.

The chain couples TRBV5-1 to TRBJ2-3; tentative D call: TRBD1 (6 bases). The CDR3 runs 16 residues. CDR1 is SGHRS, CDR2 YFSETQ, per germline. Trimming stripped 4 bases from V and 2 bases from J, with 17 bases between. CDR3 protein: CASSPGMDSPTDTQYF. In DNA form, the CDR3 reads TGCGCCAGCAGCCCCGGAATGGACAGCCCCACAGATACGCAGTATTTT. Using reference TRBV5-1 and TRBJ2-3 for the parts outside the CDR3, the full variable domain is KAGVTQTPRYLIKTRGQQVTLSCSPISGHRSVSWYQQTPGQGLQFLFEYFSETQRNKGNFPGRFSGRQFSNSRSEMNVSTLELGDSALYLCASSPGMDSPTDTQYFGPGTRLTVL.

The chain recombines TRBV14 with TRBJ1-4; TRBD1 might be the D (6 bases). V was pared by 1 base and J by 8 bases, with 17 bases between. Germline CDR1 and CDR2: SGHDN and FVKESK. The CDR3 sequence is 16 residues long. CDR3 protein: CASSQAMNREREKLFF. The CDR3 DNA sequence: TGTGCCAGCAGCCAAGCCATGAACAGGGAGAGGGAAAAACTGTTTTTT.

The J gene is TRBJ2-7, the V gene TRBV13, with D perhaps TRBD1 (6 bases). The V gene's germline CDR1 is PRHDT and CDR2 FYEKMQ (reference sequence). The CDR3 totals 14 residues. Deletions cut 1 base from V and 2 bases from J, with 9 bases between. CDR3 DNA sequence: TGTGCCAGCAGCTTAGAGGACAGAACCTACGAGCAGTACTTC. Its protein is CASSLEDRTYEQYF.

The CDR3 DNA reads TGTGCCAGCAGTTTATCGGGGAGTATTTACGAGCAGTACTTC. Translation gives CASSLSGSIYEQYF. J is TRBJ2-7 and V is TRBV28, with D maybe TRBD2 (5 bases). CDR3 length equals 14 residues. CDR1 is MDHEN, CDR2 SYDVKM, per germline. Trimming removed 1 base from V and 4 bases from J, with 11 bases in between.

The chain has TRBV7-6 and TRBJ1-1; D perhaps matches TRBD1 (5 bases). The germline V and J ends were trimmed by 4 bases and 10 bases, with 10 bases remaining between them. The germline CDR1 and CDR2 sequences are SGHVS and FNYEAQ. The CDR3 consists of 11 residues. The CDR3 loop reads CASSSGMRAFF. For the CDR3, the DNA is TGTGCCAGCAGCTCAGGGATGCGAGCTTTCTTT.